Described below is a single T cell receptor (beta chain) sequence and its context. The antigen is undetermined. The data were obtained in a study of shared clonotypes between healthy human individuals. The CDR3 runs 17 residues. The V gene's germline CDR1 is SGHTA and CDR2 FQGNSA. V lost 5 bases, J lost 4 bases, and 11 bases stayed unmatched. Study observations and caveats: Clonotypes which were not shared had lower generation probabilities than clonotypes that all four donors shared.

The assay was carried out at the deep level. This table comes from immunoSEQ multiplex PCR, and its TCRdb copy is limited to in-frame clones, with some not included. The sample consists of under 1 million clones, over 90% of them appearing once. Naive CD8 cells, CD45RO-negative and positively selected for CCR7, excluded terminally differentiated effector memory CD45RA+ cells. This TCR derives from a man aged 25 to 45 in good health. Sequences were obtained from naive CD8+ T cells sorted from blood. This chain joins TRBV7-2 and TRBJ2-1; 10 bases match TRBD2. The DNA for the CDR3 is TGTGCCAGCAGCGCCCCTCTAGCGGGAGAAAATTACAATGAGCAGTTCTTC. Its protein is CASSAPLAGENYNEQFF.